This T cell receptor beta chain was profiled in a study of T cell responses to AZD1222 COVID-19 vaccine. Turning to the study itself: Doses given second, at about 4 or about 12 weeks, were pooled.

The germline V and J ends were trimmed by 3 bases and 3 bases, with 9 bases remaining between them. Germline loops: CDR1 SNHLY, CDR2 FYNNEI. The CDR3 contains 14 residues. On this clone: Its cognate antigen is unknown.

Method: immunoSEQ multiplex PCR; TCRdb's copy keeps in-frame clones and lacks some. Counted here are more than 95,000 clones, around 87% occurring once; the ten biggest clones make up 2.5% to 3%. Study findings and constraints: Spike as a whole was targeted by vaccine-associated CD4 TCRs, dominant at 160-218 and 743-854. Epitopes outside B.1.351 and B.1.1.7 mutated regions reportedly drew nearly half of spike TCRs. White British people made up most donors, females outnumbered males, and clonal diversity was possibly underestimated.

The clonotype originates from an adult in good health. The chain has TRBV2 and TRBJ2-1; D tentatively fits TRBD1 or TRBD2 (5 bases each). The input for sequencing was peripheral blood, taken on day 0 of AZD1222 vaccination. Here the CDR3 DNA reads TGTGCCAGCAGTGATGTGGGGGACTACAATGAGCAGTTCTTC. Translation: CASSDVGDYNEQFF. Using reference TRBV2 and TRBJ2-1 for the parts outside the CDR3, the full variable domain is EPEVTQTPSHQVTQMGQEVILRCVPISNHLYFYWYRQILGQKVEFLVSFYNNEISEKSEIFDDQFSVERPDGSNFTLKIRSTKLEDSAMYFCASSDVGDYNEQFFGPGTRLTVL.